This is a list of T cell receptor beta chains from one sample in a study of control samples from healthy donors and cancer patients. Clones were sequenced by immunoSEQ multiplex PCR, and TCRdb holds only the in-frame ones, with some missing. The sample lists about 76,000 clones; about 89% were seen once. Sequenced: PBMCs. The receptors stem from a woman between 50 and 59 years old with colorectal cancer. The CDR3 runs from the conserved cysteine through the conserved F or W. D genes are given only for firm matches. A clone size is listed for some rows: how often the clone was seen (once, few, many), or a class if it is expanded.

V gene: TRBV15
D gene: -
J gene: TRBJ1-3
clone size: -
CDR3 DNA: TGTGCCACCAGCAGAGATCAAGAAAACACCATATATTTT
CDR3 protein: CATSRDQENTIYF

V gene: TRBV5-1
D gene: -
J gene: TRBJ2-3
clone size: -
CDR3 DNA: TGCGCCAGCGGAGTGGGGAGTTCGGGAGATACGCAGTATTTT
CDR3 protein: CASGVGSSGDTQYF

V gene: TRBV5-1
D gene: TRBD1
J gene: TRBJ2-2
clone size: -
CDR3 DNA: TGCGCCAGCTGTAGTACCGACAGGGTTAACACCGGGGAGCTGTTTTTT
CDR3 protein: CASCSTDRVNTGELFF

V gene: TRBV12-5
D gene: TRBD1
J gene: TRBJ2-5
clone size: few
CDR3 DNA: TGTGCTAGTGGTTTGGGACAGGGATCCCATCAGACCCAGTACTTC
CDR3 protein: CASGLGQGSHQTQYF

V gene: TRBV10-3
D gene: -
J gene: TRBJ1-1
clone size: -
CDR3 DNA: TGTGCCACCCGAGGGGACAACACTGAAGCTTTCTTT
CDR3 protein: CATRGDNTEAFF

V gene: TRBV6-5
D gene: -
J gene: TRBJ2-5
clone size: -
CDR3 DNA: TGTGCCAGCAGTTACTCATACTACTCGCAAGAGACCCAGTACTTC
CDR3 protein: CASSYSYYSQETQYF

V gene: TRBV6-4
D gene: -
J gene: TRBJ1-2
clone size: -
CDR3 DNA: TGTGCCAGCAGTGACAGGACTCGGGGGGGCTACACCTTC
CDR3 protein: CASSDRTRGGYTF

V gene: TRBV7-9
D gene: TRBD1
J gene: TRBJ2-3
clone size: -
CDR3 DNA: TGTGCCAGCAGCTTAGACAGGGGGGATACGCAGTATTTT
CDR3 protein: CASSLDRGDTQYF

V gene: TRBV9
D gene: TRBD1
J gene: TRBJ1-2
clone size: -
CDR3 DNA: TGTGCCAGCAGCCCGGGGACAGTTTACTATGGCTACACCTTC
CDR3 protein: CASSPGTVYYGYTF

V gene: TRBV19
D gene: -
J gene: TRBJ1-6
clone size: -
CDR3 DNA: TGTGCCAGTAGTAATTGGGCGGCAGGGAGTAACTCACCCCTCCACTTT
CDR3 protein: CASSNWAAGSNSPLHF

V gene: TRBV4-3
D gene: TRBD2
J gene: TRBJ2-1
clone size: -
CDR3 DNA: TGCGCCAGCAGCCAACCTAGCGGGGGCTACAATGAGCAGTTCTTC
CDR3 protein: CASSQPSGGYNEQFF

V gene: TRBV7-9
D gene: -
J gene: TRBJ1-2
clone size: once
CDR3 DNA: TGTGCCAGCAGCTTGTCAGGGTCTAACTATGGCTACACCTTC
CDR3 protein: CASSLSGSNYGYTF

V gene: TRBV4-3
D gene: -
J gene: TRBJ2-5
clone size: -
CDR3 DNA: TGCGCCAGCAGCCAAGGTATAAACCAAGAGACCCAGTACTTC
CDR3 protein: CASSQGINQETQYF

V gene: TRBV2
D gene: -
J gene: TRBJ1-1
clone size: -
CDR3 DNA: TGTGCCAGCAATCGGGGTTCCTTCACTGAAGCTTTCTTT
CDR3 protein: CASNRGSFTEAFF

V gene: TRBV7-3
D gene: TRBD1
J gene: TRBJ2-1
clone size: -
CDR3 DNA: TGTGCCAGCAGCCCCTACGGGGGACAGGGTAAGAATGAGCAGTTCTTC
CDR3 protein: CASSPYGGQGKNEQFF

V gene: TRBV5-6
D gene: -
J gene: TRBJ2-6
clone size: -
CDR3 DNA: TGTGCCAGCAGCTTAGGTTACTCTGGGGCCAACGTCCTGACTTTC
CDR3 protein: CASSLGYSGANVLTF

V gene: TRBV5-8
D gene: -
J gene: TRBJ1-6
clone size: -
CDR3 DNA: TGTGCCAGCAGCTTGCGAGGGGTTCATTCACCCCTCCACTTT
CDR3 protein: CASSLRGVHSPLHF

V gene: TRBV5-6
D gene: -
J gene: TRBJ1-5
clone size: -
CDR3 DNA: TGTGCCAGCAGCTTGGGCGGGGGCTATAGCAATCAGCCCCAGCATTTT
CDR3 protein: CASSLGGGYSNQPQHF

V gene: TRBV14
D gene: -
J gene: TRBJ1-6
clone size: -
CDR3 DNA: TGTGCCAGCAGCCAAGATAGCACCCTCCACTTT
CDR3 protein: CASSQDSTLHF

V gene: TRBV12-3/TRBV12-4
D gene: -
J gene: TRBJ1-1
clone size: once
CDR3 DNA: TGTGCCAGCAGTCAATCAGGGAAAACTGAAGCTTTCTTT
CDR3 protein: CASSQSGKTEAFF

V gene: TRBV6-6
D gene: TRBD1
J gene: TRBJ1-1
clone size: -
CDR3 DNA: TGTGCCAGCAGCCCAAGAGTGGACAGGGAGGCTTTCTTT
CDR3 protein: CASSPRVDREAFF

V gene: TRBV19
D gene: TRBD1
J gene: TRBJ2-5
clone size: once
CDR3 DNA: TGTGCCAGTAGTATATACCCACAGGGGGCAGGGGAGACCCAGTACTTC
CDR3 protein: CASSIYPQGAGETQYF

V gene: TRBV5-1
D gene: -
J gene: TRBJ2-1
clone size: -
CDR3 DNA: TGCGCCAGCAGCTTCGACCAGGGAGACGAGCAGTTCTTC
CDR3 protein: CASSFDQGDEQFF

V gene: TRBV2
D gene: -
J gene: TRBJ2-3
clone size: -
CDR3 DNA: TGTGCCAGCAGTGTGGGGGGCCTTCACACAGATACGCAGTATTTT
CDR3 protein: CASSVGGLHTDTQYF

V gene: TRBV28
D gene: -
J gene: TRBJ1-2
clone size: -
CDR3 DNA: TGTGCCAGCAGTTTGGACACTAACTATGGCTACACCTTC
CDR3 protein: CASSLDTNYGYTF

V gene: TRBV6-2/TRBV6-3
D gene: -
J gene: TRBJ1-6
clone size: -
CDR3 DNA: TGTGCCAGCAGTTACAGACAGGCTGAGAATTCACCCCTCCACTTT
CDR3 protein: CASSYRQAENSPLHF

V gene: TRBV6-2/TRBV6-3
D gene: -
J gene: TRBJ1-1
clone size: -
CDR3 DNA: TGTGCCAGCAGTTATTTTACCTCAGGGGTTGCTTTCTTT
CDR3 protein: CASSYFTSGVAFF

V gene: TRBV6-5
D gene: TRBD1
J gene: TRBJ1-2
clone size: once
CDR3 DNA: TGTGCCAGCAGTTACCCGGGACAGGGAGGCTACACCTTC
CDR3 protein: CASSYPGQGGYTF

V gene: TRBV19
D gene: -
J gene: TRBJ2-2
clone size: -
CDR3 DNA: TGTGCCAGTAGTATAGAAAGGAGGAACACCGGGGAGCTGTTTTTT
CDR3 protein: CASSIERRNTGELFF